The entry that follows covers one T cell receptor beta chain sequence. The time point is: newly diagnosed GD, antithyroid drugs for less than 3 months. From PBMCs, RNA was extracted and then used to make the TCR library. Patients came from an endocrinology department in Xi'an, China. TCR beta libraries were built with iRepertoire HTBI primers and Arm-PCR of CDR3 regions. MiXCR, applied by TCRdb to the multiplex PCR reads, yields one record per CDR3 protein. The data contain hundreds of thousands of distinct CDR3 sequences, roughly 15% of them singletons. This sample is part of a study of regulatory T cells in long-lasting Graves disease. The CDR3 has 13 amino acids. From germline, CDR1 is SGHNT and CDR2 YYREEE (reference sequence). Trimming cost V 4 bases and J 6 bases, with 13 bases left between them. These data were likewise used in another study, on T cells in Graves' hyperthyroidism and ophthalmopathy. That report notes: HTBI primers were employed in a first-round RT-PCR of the TCR CDR3.

The chain joins TRBV5-4 to TRBJ2-5; the D call may be TRBD1 or TRBD2 (5 bases each). Source: peripheral blood mononuclear cells (PBMCs), taken at new diagnosis, from a patient treated with antithyroid drugs. The clonotype was recovered from a woman aged 35 to 60 with Graves disease. The CDR3: CASSGDPSKTQYF. The CDR3 DNA is TGTGCCAGCAGCGGGGACCCCTCCAAGACCCAGTACTTC. Looking up the rest from reference TRBV5-4 and TRBJ2-5 gives the full variable domain: ETGVTQSPTHLIKTRGQQVTLRCSSQSGHNTVSWYQQALGQGPQFIFQYYREEENGRGNFPPRFSGLQFPNYSSELNVNALELDDSALYLCASSGDPSKTQYFGPGTRLLVL.